This T cell receptor beta chain was profiled in a study of OX40 agonist ivuxolimab in advanced cancers. The CDR3 is 13 amino acids. Germline assignment: CDR1 LNHDA and CDR2 SQIVND (reference sequence). V was clipped by 7 bases and J by 0 bases, with 9 bases between them. Libraries were prepared by immunoSEQ multiplex PCR; TCRdb keeps only in-frame clonotypes and omits some of them. The sample consists of 81,000 or so clones, around nine tenths of them appearing once. This receptor was obtained from an adult with an advanced solid tumor such as melanoma, head and neck, liver or kidney cancer. The V call is TRBV19, the J call TRBJ2-5; D gene unclear. The specimen was CD4+ or CD8+ T cells sorted from blood, collected in a trial of the OX40 agonist ivuxolimab. The CDR3 DNA follows: TGTGCCAGTACCGAAGACGACCAAGAGACCCAGTACTTC. It is translated as CASTEDDQETQYF.